The clone carrying this TCR beta chain was found many times. This entry is derived from a study of CD8 T cells in ankylosing spondylitis. Libraries for TCR beta were made by quantitative 5'-RACE with molecular barcodes. Using its own MiXCR run on the 5' RACE reads, TCRdb lists one record per CDR3 protein. The profile shows approximately 250,000 distinct CDR3 sequences, 8% to 10% of them singletons. The CDR3 length is 16 residues. The V and J ends lost 3 bases and 0 bases respectively, with 12 bases between them. This chain joins TRBV12-3 or TRBV12-4 and TRBJ2-1, with D maybe TRBD2 (6 bases). The clonotype comes from a female donor with ankylosing spondylitis or in good health (not recorded which). Sequenced input: blood, either unsorted or a sorted T cell fraction (not recorded which). The DNA for the CDR3 is TGTGCCAGCAGTTTGGACTACTCCAGCTCCTACAATGAGCAGTTCTTC. It encodes CASSLDYSSSYNEQFF.